The source of this TCR beta chain is a study of PD-L1 blockade in urothelial cancer. In the study overall: After treatment start, blood was analyzed at 3 weeks (second dose) and at 6 weeks.

Sequencing was performed with immunoSEQ multiplex PCR; in TCRdb, only in-frame clones are kept and a portion is missing. The table shows around 34,000 clones, with 70% to 90% occurring only once. This clone was seen once. Time point given: pretreatment peripheral blood. The V and J ends lost 3 bases and 2 bases, in that order; junction bases with no gene match: 1. Per the germline V gene, CDR1 is SGHNT and CDR2 is YYREEE (reference sequence). The CDR3 runs 14 residues. This TCR came from an elderly man with urothelial cancer. The sample was PBMCs, taken around atezolizumab (anti-PD-L1) treatment. This chain joins TRBV5-4 and TRBJ1-3, with 8 nucleotides matching TRBD1. The CDR3: CASSSDRAGNTIYF. For the CDR3, the DNA is TGTGCCAGCAGCTCGGACAGGGCTGGAAACACCATATATTTT.